This entry describes one TCR beta chain. Germline V gene data show CDR1 as SGHTA and CDR2 as FQGNSA. V was pared by 1 base and J by 6 bases, with 17 bases between. CDR3 size: 16 residues. This record belongs to a study of blood T cell repertoires in COVID-19. Turning to the study itself: Italy, Spain and the United States were the sources of the convalescent and acute COVID-19 samples. Sample material is recorded as cDNA or gDNA derived from T cells, B-cell-depleted T cells, or PBMCs.

Original processing notes: Using reference gene primer amplification, nucleated cell counts were estimated. Some clones are missing from TCRdb's copy, which holds only in-frame ones; the method was immunoSEQ multiplex PCR. From that table come the V and J calls and clone size; the DNA was used to work out D and trimming. The table records around 60,000 clones, more than 85% of them present only once. The J gene is TRBJ2-3, the V gene TRBV7-2; perhaps TRBD1 as D (6 bases). The sequenced material came from peripheral blood. This TCR was recovered from a man in his sixties with acute or convalescent COVID-19. CDR3 sequence: CASSLEGGVVKDTQYF. In nucleotides, the CDR3 is TGTGCCAGCAGCTTAGAAGGGGGAGTCGTGAAGGATACGCAGTATTTT. The full variable domain, rest sourced from reference TRBV7-2 and TRBJ2-3, is GAGVSQSPSNKVTEKGKDVELRCDPISGHTALYWYRQSLGQGLEFLIYFQGNSAPDKSGLPSDRFSAERTGGSVSTLTIQRTQQEDSAVYLCASSLEGGVVKDTQYFGPGTRLTVL.